This T cell receptor beta chain came from a study of vaccination and CD4 T cells after COVID-19. An Oncomine TCR Beta short-read assay was used to sequence the DNA from cultured CD4+ T cells. TCRdb used MiXCR to reprocess the PCR reads, holding one entry per CDR3 protein. The table shows about 17,000 distinct CDR3 sequences, with about 40% occurring only once. The treatment was: approximately 10-day PBMC culture with coronavirus spike peptide pools or control peptides (ViraFEST assay). Notes on this clonotype: Its antigen remains unidentified.

The trim removed 6 bases at V and 5 bases at J, leaving 10 bases unmatched. This CDR3 spans 16 amino acids. CDR1 is MNHEY and CDR2 is SVGEGT in the germline V gene. Sequenced material: CD4+ T cells from blood, cultured in vitro. The source is a human donor who had recovered from COVID-19. The gene calls are TRBV6-2 or TRBV6-3 and TRBJ2-4, with TRBD2 matching 10 bases. Here the CDR3 reads CASRDGGAGGQNIQYF. The DNA for the CDR3 is TGTGCCAGCAGAGATGGGGGAGCGGGAGGGCAAAACATTCAGTACTTC.